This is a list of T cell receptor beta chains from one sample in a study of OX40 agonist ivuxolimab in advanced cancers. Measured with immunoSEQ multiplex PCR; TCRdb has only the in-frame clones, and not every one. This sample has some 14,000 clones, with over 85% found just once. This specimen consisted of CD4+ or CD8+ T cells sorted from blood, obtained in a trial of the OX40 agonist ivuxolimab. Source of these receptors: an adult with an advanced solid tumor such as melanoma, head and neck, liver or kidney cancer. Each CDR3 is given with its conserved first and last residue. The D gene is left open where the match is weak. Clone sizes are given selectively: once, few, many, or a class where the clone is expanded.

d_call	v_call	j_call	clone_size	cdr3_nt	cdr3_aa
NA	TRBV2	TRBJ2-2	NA	TGTGCCAGCAGTGGAGAGACGGGACTGGGTGTTCCCGGGGAGCTGTTTTTT	CASSGETGLGVPGELFF
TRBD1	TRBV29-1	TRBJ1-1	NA	TGCAGCGTTATCGACAGGGTGAACACTGAAGCTTTCTTT	CSVIDRVNTEAFF
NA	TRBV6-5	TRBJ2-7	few	TGTGCCAGCAGCCTCACTCCGGGCTCCTTCTACGAGCAGTACTTC	CASSLTPGSFYEQYF
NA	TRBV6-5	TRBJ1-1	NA	TGTGCCAGCAGTTGGGGGACCGATGAAGCTTTCTTT	CASSWGTDEAFF
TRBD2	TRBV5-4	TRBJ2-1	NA	TGTGCCAGCAGCGGAATACTAGCGGGGGCCTACAATGAGCAGTTCTTC	CASSGILAGAYNEQFF
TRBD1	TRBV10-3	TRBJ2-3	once	TGTGCCATCAGTGTTGGGACAGGGGCTAGCACAGATACGCAGTATTTT	CAISVGTGASTDTQYF
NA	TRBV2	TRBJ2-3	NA	TGTGCCAGCAAGACAGAGCCTAGCACAGATACGCAGTATTTT	CASKTEPSTDTQYF
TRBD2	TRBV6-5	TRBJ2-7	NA	TGTGCCAGCAGTTACTTGACTAGCGGGCCCTACGAGCAGTACTTC	CASSYLTSGPYEQYF
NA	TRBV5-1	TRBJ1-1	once	TGCGCCAGCAGCCAACAGGGAACTGAAGCTTTCTTT	CASSQQGTEAFF
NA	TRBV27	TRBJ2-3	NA	TGTGCCAGCAGTTTATATGAGACAGATACGCAGTATTTT	CASSLYETDTQYF
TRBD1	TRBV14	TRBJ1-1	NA	TGTGCCAGCAGTTACAATTACCCGGGACAGCGGTCCCTTGAAGCTTTCTTT	CASSYNYPGQRSLEAFF
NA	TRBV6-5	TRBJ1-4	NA	TGTGCCAGCAGTTACTACAGCCCTAATGAAAAACTGTTTTTT	CASSYYSPNEKLFF
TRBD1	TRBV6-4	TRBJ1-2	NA	TGTGCCAGCAGTTCGGACAGGGGGCCCAACTATGGCTACACCTTC	CASSSDRGPNYGYTF
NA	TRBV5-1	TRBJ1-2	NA	TGCGCCAGCAGAATCGAGGGATCCCCCCTTGGCTACACCTTC	CASRIEGSPLGYTF
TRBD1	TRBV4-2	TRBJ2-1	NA	TGTGCCAGCAGCCGAACCCTAGACAGGGAGAGCTACAATGAGCAGTTCTTC	CASSRTLDRESYNEQFF
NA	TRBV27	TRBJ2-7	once	TGTGCCAGCAAACACATGGGGGGCCACGAGCAGTACTTC	CASKHMGGHEQYF
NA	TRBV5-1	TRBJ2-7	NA	TGCGCCAGCAGCTTGGAGATGGGCCACGAGCAGTACTTC	CASSLEMGHEQYF
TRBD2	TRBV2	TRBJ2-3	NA	TGTGCCAGACTAGGGACTAGCGAGAGCACAGATACGCAGTATTTT	CARLGTSESTDTQYF
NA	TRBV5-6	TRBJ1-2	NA	TGTGCCAGCAGCTTGGGAGCGCAGTTGAGTGGCTGGGGCTACACCTTC	CASSLGAQLSGWGYTF
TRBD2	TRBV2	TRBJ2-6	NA	TGTGCCAGCAGTCCACGGGCCGCGGGGGACGTCCTGACTTTC	CASSPRAAGDVLTF
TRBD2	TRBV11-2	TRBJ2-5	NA	TGTGCCAGCAGCCTAGAGGGACTAGCGGGGGGGCAGGAGACCCAGTACTTC	CASSLEGLAGGQETQYF
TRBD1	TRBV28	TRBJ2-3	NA	TGTGCCAGCACCCAGGACAGGGGTCCAGATACGCAGTATTTT	CASTQDRGPDTQYF
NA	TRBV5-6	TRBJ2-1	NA	TGTGCCAGCAGCCCACTATCGGGGGACACCTACAATGAGCAGTTCTTC	CASSPLSGDTYNEQFF
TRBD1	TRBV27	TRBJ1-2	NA	TGTGCCAGCAGTTTAACAGGGGGATACTATGGCTACACCTTC	CASSLTGGYYGYTF
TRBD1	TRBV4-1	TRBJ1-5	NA	TGCGCCAGCAGCCAAGAACAGGGGATGAGTCAGCCCCAGCATTTT	CASSQEQGMSQPQHF
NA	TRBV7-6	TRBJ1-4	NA	TGTGCCAGCAGCCCCCTGTATGGGGGTGCAACTAATGAAAAACTGTTTTTT	CASSPLYGGATNEKLFF
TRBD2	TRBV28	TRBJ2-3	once	TGTGCCAGCAGTTTAGGGCGGGGGTCCGGGGTAGATACGCAGTATTTT	CASSLGRGSGVDTQYF
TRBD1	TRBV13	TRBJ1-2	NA	TGTGCCAGCAGCGCCCGGGACAGAGTCTATGGCTACACCTTC	CASSARDRVYGYTF
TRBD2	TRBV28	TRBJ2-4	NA	TGTGCCAGCAGACCCCTCGGGGGGGAGGACATTCAGTACTTC	CASRPLGGEDIQYF
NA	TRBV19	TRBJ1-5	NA	TGTGCCAGTGAGGAGGGGGGCCACGGCAATCAGCCCCAGCATTTT	CASEEGGHGNQPQHF
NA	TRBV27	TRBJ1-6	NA	TGTGCCAGCAAACTCCTGGGGGGGATTGATAATTCACCCCTCCACTTT	CASKLLGGIDNSPLHF
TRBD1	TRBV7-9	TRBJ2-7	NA	TGTGCCAGCAGCCCTCCCCTCGGACAGGGGCTTGGGGAGCAGTACTTC	CASSPPLGQGLGEQYF
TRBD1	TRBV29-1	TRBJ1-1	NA	TGCAGCGTAGAGGACAGGGTTGACACTGAAGCTTTCTTT	CSVEDRVDTEAFF
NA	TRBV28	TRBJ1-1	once	TGTGCCAGCAGCGACAGGACTGAAGCTTTCTTT	CASSDRTEAFF
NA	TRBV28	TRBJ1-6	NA	TGTGCCAGCAGTTTAGGGGGGTCCCTCCACTTT	CASSLGGSLHF
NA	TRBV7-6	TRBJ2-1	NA	TGTGCCAGCAGCCCAGGGCCCCTCATTAACTACAATGAGCAGTTCTTC	CASSPGPLINYNEQFF
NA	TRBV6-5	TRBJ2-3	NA	TGTGCCAGCAGCCCACACTTCACTAGCTCCGATACGCAGTATTTT	CASSPHFTSSDTQYF
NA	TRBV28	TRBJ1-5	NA	TGTGCCAGCAGTTTAGAAAGGGAGAGGCAGCCCCAGCATTTT	CASSLERERQPQHF
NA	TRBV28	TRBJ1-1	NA	TGTGCCAGCAGTTTGACGGTGAACACTGAAGCTTTCTTT	CASSLTVNTEAFF
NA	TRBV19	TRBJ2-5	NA	TGTGCCAGTAGTAGCGCGCGGTTTTCGGAGACCCAGTACTTC	CASSSARFSETQYF
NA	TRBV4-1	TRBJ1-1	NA	TGCGCCAGCAGCCAAGACGGTTTCCAGAACACTGAAGCTTTCTTT	CASSQDGFQNTEAFF
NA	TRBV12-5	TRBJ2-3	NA	TGTGCTAGTGGTCCACAGTGGGATACGCAGTATTTT	CASGPQWDTQYF
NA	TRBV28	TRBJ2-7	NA	TGTGCCAGCAGTTTAGAACTAGAAGCACGTCCAAATTCCTACGAGCAGTACTTC	CASSLELEARPNSYEQYF
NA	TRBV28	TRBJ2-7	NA	TGTGCCAGCAGTTTATCTGCGGGACAGTCACCCTACGAGCAGTACTTC	CASSLSAGQSPYEQYF
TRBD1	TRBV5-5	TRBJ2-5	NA	TGTGCCAGCAGCTTGGGGACAGGGGTTGGGACCCAGTACTTC	CASSLGTGVGTQYF
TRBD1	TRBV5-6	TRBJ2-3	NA	TGTGCCAGCAGCTTCACCGTAGGACAGGGGAAGGCAGATACGCAGTATTTT	CASSFTVGQGKADTQYF
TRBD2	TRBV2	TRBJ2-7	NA	TGTGCCAGCAGAGCCGGGACTAGCGGGAGCCACGAGCAGTACTTC	CASRAGTSGSHEQYF
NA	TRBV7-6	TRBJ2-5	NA	TGTGCCAGCAGCTTAGCAACTATCCAGGGAGAGACCCAGTACTTC	CASSLATIQGETQYF
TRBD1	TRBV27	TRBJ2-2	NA	TGTGCCAGCAGTTTACAGGGGGCAAACACCGGGGAGCTGTTTTTT	CASSLQGANTGELFF
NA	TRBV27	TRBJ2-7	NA	TGTGCCAGCGGTTCGGGCGGCGGAAGCTACGAGCAGTACTTC	CASGSGGGSYEQYF